This T cell receptor beta chain was profiled in a study of control samples from healthy donors and cancer patients. Repertoires were generated with immunoSEQ multiplex PCR, while TCRdb's copy carries only in-frame clones and drops some. The sample yields about 130,000 clones, about 95% seen once. This CDR3 contains 16 residues. Between the trimmed V and J ends, which lost 3 bases and 0 bases, there was a span of 13 bases. Germline V lookup: CDR1 SGDLS, CDR2 YYNGEE. V and J are TRBV9 and TRBJ1-5; no reliable D call. The sequenced sample consisted of blood. This TCR was recovered from a man younger than 40 in good health. Here the CDR3 DNA reads TGTGCCAGCAGCGGACTATCCCTGGATAGCAATCAGCCCCAGCATTTT. This encodes CASSGLSLDSNQPQHF.